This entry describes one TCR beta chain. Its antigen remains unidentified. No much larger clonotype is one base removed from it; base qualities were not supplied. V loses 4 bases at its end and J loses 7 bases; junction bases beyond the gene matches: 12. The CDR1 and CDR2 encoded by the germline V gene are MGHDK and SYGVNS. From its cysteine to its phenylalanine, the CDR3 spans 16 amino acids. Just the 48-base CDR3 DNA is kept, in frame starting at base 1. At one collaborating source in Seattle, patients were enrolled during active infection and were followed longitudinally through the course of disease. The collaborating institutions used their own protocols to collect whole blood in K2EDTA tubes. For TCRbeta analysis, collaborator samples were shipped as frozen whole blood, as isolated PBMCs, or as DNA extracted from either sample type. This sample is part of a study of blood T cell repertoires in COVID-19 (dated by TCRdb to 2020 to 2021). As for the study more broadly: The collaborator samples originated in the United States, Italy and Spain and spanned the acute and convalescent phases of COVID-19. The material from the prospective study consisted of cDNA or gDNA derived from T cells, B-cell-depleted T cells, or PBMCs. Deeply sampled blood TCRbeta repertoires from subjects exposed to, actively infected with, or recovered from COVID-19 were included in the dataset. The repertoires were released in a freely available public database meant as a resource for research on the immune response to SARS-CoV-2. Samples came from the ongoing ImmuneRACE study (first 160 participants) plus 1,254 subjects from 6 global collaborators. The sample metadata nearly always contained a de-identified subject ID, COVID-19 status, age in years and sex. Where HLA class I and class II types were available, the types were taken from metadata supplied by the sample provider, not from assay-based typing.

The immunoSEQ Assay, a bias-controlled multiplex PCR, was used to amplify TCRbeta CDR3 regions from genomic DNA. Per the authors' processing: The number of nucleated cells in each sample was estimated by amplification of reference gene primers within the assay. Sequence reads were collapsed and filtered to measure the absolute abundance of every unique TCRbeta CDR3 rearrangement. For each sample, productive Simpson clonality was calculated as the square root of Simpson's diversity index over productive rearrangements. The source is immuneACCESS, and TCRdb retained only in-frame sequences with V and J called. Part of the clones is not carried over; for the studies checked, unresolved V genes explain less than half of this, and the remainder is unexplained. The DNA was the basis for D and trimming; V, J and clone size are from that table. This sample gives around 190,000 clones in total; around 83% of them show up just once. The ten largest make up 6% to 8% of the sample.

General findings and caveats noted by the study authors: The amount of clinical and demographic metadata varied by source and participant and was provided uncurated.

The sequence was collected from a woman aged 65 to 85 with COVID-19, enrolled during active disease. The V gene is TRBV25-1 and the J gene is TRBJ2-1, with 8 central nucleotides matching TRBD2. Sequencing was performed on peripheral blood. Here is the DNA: TGTGCCAGCAGTGCATATTCCGGGACTAGGACAAATGAGCAGTTCTTC. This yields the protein CASSAYSGTRTNEQFF.